These 6 T cell receptor beta chains were all obtained from the same sample, sequenced in a study of T cells in pancreatic ductal adenocarcinoma (dated by TCRdb to about 2017). The pancreatic ductal adenocarcinoma patients who were selected had gone through surgery without receiving any neoadjuvant therapy. Library generation was performed with the immunoSEQ multiplex PCR assay. TCRdb holds this immuneACCESS table with in-frame rearrangements only. Some clones are missing; in checked studies, unresolved V genes explain under half, and the rest has no known cause. This sample comprises roughly 100,000 clones, roughly 95% of them detected only once. The ten top clones hold approximately 3.1% of the sample. The sequencing input was PBMCs. Source of these receptors: a human donor with pancreatic ductal adenocarcinoma.

This clone has just one count. The V and J genes are TRBV25-1 and TRBJ2-5; 7 bases are a match to TRBD2. Germline CDR1 is MGHDK and CDR2 is SYGVNS. CDR3 length: 13 amino acids. V dropped 4 bases and J dropped 4; count of bases not matched to a gene: 3. The chain's CDR3 is CASSGGGRETQYF. Here the CDR3 DNA reads TGTGCCAGCAGTGGGGGGGGTAGAGAGACCCAGTACTTC. The full variable domain, rest sourced from reference TRBV25-1 and TRBJ2-5, is EADIYQTPRYLVIGTGKKITLECSQTMGHDKMYWYQQDPGMELHLIHYSYGVNSTEKGDLSSESTVSRIRTEHFPLTLESARPSHTSQYLCASSGGGRETQYFGPGTRLLVL.

V usage is TRBV11-2 and J usage is TRBJ2-7; the D gene is possibly TRBD1 (6 bases). The V gene lost 5 bases and the J gene lost 0 bases, with 14 bases spanning the gap. The CDR3 spans 15 residues. Germline CDR1 SGHAT, CDR2 FQNNGV. The DNA for the CDR3 is TGTGCCAGCAGCGCAACCAGGGGAAGCTCCTACGAGCAGTACTTC. It specifies CASSATRGSSYEQYF.

The rearrangement uses TRBV14 and TRBJ1-1; no clear D. This CDR3 is built from 15 residues. Germline-derived CDR1 and CDR2 are SGHDN and FVKESK. V lost 4 bases and J 4 bases, leaving 16 bases between the germline ends. CDR3 protein: CASSLRAASATEAFF. CDR3 DNA: TGTGCCAGCAGCCTAAGAGCGGCCTCCGCCACTGAAGCTTTCTTT.

This chain joins TRBV5-4 and TRBJ2-5; no firm D call. The CDR3 spans 12 residues. V gave up 2 bases and J gave up 1 base, with 3 bases separating them. Germline V gives CDR1 SGHNT, CDR2 YYREEE (reference sequence). CDR3: CASSFVQETQYF. For the CDR3, the DNA is TGTGCCAGCAGCTTCGTCCAAGAGACCCAGTACTTC.

The chain links TRBV28 to TRBJ2-1; the D gene is possibly TRBD1 (5 bases). With 3 bases removed from V and 4 bases from J, the gap between germline ends came to 10 bases. The CDR3 sequence is 14 residues long. Germline assignment: CDR1 MDHEN and CDR2 SYDVKM. CDR3 loop: CASSLQGIYNEQFF. The CDR3 DNA follows: TGTGCCAGCAGTTTGCAGGGTATTTACAATGAGCAGTTCTTC. Full variable domain (outside the CDR3, taken from reference TRBV28 and TRBJ2-1): DVKVTQSSRYLVKRTGEKVFLECVQDMDHENMFWYRQDPGLGLRLIYFSYDVKMKEKGDIPEGYSVSREKKERFSLILESASTNQTSMYLCASSLQGIYNEQFFGPGTRLTVL.

V is TRBV5-1 and J is TRBJ2-1; 12 positions agree with TRBD2. From germline, CDR1 is SGHRS and CDR2 YFSETQ. CDR3 size: 16 residues. Trimming took 0 bases from V and 8 from J; bases not matched to a gene: 6. CDR3 DNA: TGCGCCAGCAGCTTGGGGGGACTAGCGGGTGGGGATGAGCAGTTCTTC. It specifies CASSLGGLAGGDEQFF. Full variable domain (outside the CDR3, taken from reference TRBV5-1 and TRBJ2-1): KAGVTQTPRYLIKTRGQQVTLSCSPISGHRSVSWYQQTPGQGLQFLFEYFSETQRNKGNFPGRFSGRQFSNSRSEMNVSTLELGDSALYLCASSLGGLAGGDEQFFGPGTRLTVL.